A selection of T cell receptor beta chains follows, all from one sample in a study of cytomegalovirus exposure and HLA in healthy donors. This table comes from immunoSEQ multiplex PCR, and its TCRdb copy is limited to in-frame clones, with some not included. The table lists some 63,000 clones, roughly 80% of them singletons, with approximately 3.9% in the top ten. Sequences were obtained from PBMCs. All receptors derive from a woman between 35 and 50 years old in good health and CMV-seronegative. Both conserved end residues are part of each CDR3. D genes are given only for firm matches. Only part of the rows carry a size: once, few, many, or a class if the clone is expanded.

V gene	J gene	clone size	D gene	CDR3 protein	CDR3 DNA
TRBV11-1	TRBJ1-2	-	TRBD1	CASSRGQGNYGYTF	TGTGCCAGCAGCCGGGGACAGGGGAACTATGGCTACACCTTC
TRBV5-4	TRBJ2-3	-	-	CASSLQGSPTDTQYF	TGTGCCAGCAGCCTCCAGGGGAGCCCGACAGATACGCAGTATTTT
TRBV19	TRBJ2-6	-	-	CASSSLRSGANVLTF	TGTGCCAGTAGTTCTTTGCGCTCTGGGGCCAACGTCCTGACTTTC
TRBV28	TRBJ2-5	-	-	CASSLNGQTQYF	TGTGCCAGCAGTTTAAACGGTCAAACCCAGTACTTC
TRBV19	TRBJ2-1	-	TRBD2	CASSPLASGSNDEQFF	TGTGCCAGTAGTCCCCTGGCTAGCGGGAGTAACGATGAGCAGTTCTTC
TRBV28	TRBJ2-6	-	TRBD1	CASTGRGSLLGANVLTF	TGTGCCAGCACAGGCAGGGGGTCATTATTAGGGGCCAACGTCCTGACTTTC
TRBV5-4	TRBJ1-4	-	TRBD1	CASSLPGQGEKLFF	TGTGCCAGCAGCTTACCGGGACAGGGTGAAAAACTGTTTTTT
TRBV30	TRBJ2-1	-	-	CAWSTQSSYNEQFF	TGTGCCTGGTCGACTCAGAGCTCCTACAATGAGCAGTTCTTC
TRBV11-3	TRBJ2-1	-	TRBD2	CASSLVQSGSGSYNEQFF	TGTGCCAGCAGCTTAGTACAAAGCGGGAGTGGATCCTACAATGAGCAGTTCTTC
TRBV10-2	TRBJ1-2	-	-	CASTGGSDYGYTF	TGCGCCAGCACCGGTGGGAGCGACTATGGCTACACCTTC
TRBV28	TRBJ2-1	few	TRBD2	CASSPGLAGERSSYNEQFF	TGTGCCAGCAGTCCGGGACTAGCGGGAGAAAGGAGCTCCTACAATGAGCAGTTCTTC
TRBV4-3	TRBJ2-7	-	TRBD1	CASSQDLRRQGLSRGYEQYF	TGCGCCAGCAGCCAAGATCTGCGGAGACAGGGTCTGTCGCGCGGCTACGAGCAGTACTTC
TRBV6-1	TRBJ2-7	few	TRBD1	CASSVAQGREQYF	TGTGCCAGCAGTGTAGCACAGGGGCGTGAGCAGTACTTC
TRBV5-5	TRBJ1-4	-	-	CASSLQGVVEKLFF	TGTGCCAGCAGCTTGCAGGGCGTCGTTGAAAAACTGTTTTTT
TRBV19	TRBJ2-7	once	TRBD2	CASSIAVSGTAYEQYF	TGTGCCAGTAGTATCGCCGTTAGCGGGACCGCCTACGAGCAGTACTTC
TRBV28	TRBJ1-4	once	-	CASSFPGARGEKLFF	TGTGCCAGCAGTTTTCCTGGGGCGCGGGGTGAAAAACTGTTTTTT
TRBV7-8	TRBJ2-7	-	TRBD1	CASSLRQGAITYEQYF	TGTGCCAGCAGCCTACGACAGGGGGCGATAACCTACGAGCAGTACTTC
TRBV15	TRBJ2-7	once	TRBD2	CATSRGRTSGTYEQYF	TGTGCCACCAGCAGAGGCAGGACTAGCGGAACCTACGAGCAGTACTTC
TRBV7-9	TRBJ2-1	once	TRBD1	CASSLGDRALHEQFF	TGTGCCAGCAGCTTGGGGGACAGGGCCCTACATGAGCAGTTCTTC
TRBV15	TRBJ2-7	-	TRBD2	CATRKGTSGRARHEQYF	TGTGCCACCAGAAAAGGGACTAGCGGGAGGGCCCGCCACGAGCAGTACTTC
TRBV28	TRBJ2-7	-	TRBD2	CASSPGTSRLWGPEQYF	TGTGCCAGCAGTCCCGGGACTAGCAGGCTCTGGGGTCCCGAGCAGTACTTC
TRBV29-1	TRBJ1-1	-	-	CSVHTGMNTEAFF	TGCAGCGTTCATACAGGAATGAACACTGAAGCTTTCTTT
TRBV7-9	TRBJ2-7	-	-	CASSPRHTYEQYF	TGTGCCAGCAGCCCCCGCCACACCTACGAGCAGTACTTC
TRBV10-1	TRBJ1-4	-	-	CASSSDLGEAKLFF	TGCGCCAGCAGTTCTGACTTAGGGGAAGCAAAACTGTTTTTT
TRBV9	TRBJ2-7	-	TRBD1	CASSESSGTGVYEQYF	TGTGCCAGCAGCGAATCTTCCGGGACAGGGGTATACGAGCAGTACTTC
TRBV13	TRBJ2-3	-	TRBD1	CASSLARDRSTDTQYF	TGTGCCAGCAGCTTAGCACGGGACAGAAGCACAGATACGCAGTATTTT
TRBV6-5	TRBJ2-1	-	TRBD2	CATTTSGSSYNEQFF	TGTGCCACCACGACTAGCGGGAGTTCCTACAATGAGCAGTTCTTC
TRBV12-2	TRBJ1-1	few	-	CASRLVDRANTEAFF	TGTGCAAGTCGCTTAGTTGACAGGGCGAACACTGAAGCTTTCTTT
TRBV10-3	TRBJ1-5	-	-	CAITGPAGANQPQHF	TGTGCCATCACCGGGCCCGCAGGGGCCAATCAGCCCCAGCATTTT
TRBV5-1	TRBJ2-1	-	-	CASSLARSNEQFF	TGCGCCAGCAGCTTGGCTAGGAGCAATGAGCAGTTCTTC
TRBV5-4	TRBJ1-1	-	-	CASSLDSNTEAFF	TGTGCCAGCAGCTTGGACAGTAACACTGAAGCTTTCTTT
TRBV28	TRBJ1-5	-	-	CASSFSGSSWGNQPQHF	TGTGCCAGCAGTTTCTCGGGAAGCTCCTGGGGCAATCAGCCCCAGCATTTT
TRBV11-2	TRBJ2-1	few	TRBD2	CASSKYFLGLDYEQFF	TGTGCCAGCAGCAAATACTTCCTAGGACTAGACTATGAGCAGTTCTTC
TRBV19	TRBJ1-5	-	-	CASRETDSNQPQHF	TGTGCCAGTAGGGAGACTGATAGCAATCAGCCCCAGCATTTT
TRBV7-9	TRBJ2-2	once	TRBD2	CARGGSNTGELFF	TGTGCCCGCGGGGGATCGAACACCGGGGAGCTGTTTTTT
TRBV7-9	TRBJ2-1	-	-	CASTESINEQFF	TGTGCCAGCACTGAGTCTATTAATGAGCAGTTCTTC
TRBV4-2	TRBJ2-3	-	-	CASSQDPTRADTQYF	TGTGCCAGCAGCCAAGATCCAACTAGGGCTGATACGCAGTATTTT
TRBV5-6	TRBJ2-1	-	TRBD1	CASRTGTGTYNEQFF	TGTGCCAGCAGGACCGGGACAGGAACCTACAATGAGCAGTTCTTC
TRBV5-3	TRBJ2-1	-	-	CARSLTEPNDNEQFF	TGTGCCAGAAGCTTGACAGAACCTAACGACAATGAGCAGTTCTTC
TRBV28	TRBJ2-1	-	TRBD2	CASLGEGSSYNEQFF	TGTGCCAGCCTGGGGGAGGGGAGCTCCTACAATGAGCAGTTCTTC
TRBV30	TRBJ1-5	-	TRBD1	CAWSIRGRGFQPQHF	TGTGCCTGGAGTATCAGGGGGCGCGGGTTTCAGCCCCAGCATTTT
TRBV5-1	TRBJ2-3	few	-	CASKLIPDTQYF	TGCGCCAGCAAGCTTATCCCAGATACGCAGTATTTT
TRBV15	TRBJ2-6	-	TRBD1	CATSTGTGDSGANVLTF	TGTGCCACCAGTACCGGGACAGGGGACTCTGGGGCCAACGTCCTGACTTTC
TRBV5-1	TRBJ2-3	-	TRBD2	CASSLGTSLRTDTQYF	TGCGCCAGCAGCTTGGGGACTAGTCTTCGAACAGATACGCAGTATTTT
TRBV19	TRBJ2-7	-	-	CASSISQGYEQYF	TGTGCCAGTAGTATTTCACAGGGATACGAGCAGTACTTC
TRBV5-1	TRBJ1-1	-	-	CASSFLQMNTEAFF	TGCGCCAGCAGCTTCCTACAGATGAACACTGAAGCTTTCTTT
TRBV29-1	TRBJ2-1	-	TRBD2	CSAGRVYNEQFF	TGCAGCGCCGGGAGGGTTTACAATGAGCAGTTCTTC
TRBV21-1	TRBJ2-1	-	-	CASSKVRTGTYNEQFF	TGTGCCAGCAGCAAAGTAAGGACAGGGACCTACAATGAGCAGTTCTTC
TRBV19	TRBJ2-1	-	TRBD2	CASKAVAGFSYNEQFF	TGTGCCAGTAAAGCGGTAGCGGGGTTCTCCTACAATGAGCAGTTCTTC
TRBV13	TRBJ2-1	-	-	CASSLGGRAYNEQFF	TGTGCCAGCAGCTTAGGCGGGAGAGCCTACAATGAGCAGTTCTTC
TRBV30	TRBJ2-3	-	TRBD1	CAWSVLSGTGTDTQYF	TGTGCCTGGAGTGTACTCTCCGGGACAGGGACAGATACGCAGTATTTT
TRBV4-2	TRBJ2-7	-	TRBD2	CASSQDASGTYEQYF	TGTGCCAGCAGCCAAGACGCTAGCGGTACCTACGAGCAGTACTTC
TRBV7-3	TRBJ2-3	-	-	CASSAGARSTDTQYF	TGTGCCAGCAGCGCGGGGGCGCGAAGCACAGATACGCAGTATTTT
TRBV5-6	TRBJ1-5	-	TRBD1	CASSFGQGVIQPQHF	TGTGCCAGCAGTTTCGGACAGGGGGTTATACAGCCCCAGCATTTT
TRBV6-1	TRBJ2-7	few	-	CASSHRVGEQYF	TGTGCCAGCAGTCACAGGGTTGGCGAGCAGTACTTC
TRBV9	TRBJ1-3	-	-	CASSVRDGKREVDTIYF	TGTGCCAGCAGTGTCCGGGACGGAAAAAGGGAGGTTGACACCATATATTTT
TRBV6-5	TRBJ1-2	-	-	CASSYLSGSWGYTF	TGTGCCAGCAGTTACTTGTCGGGGTCTTGGGGCTACACCTTC